This is a list of T cell receptor beta chains from one sample in a study of PD-L1 blockade in urothelial cancer. The protocol was immunoSEQ multiplex PCR, while the TCRdb copy is restricted to in-frame clones and leaves out a portion. This sample has about 84,000 clones; more than 75% occur once, and the top ten carry 9.5%. The material was PBMCs, obtained around atezolizumab (anti-PD-L1) treatment. These receptors were collected from a man aged 70 or older with urothelial cancer. CDR3s include the opening cysteine and the closing phenylalanine or tryptophan.

V	J	CDR3
TRBV10-2	TRBJ2-7	CASSKGGQGAYEQYF
TRBV27	TRBJ2-1	CASSSLAGGYSYNEQFF
TRBV19	TRBJ2-1	CASSSISGSLFNEQFF
TRBV10-3	TRBJ1-1	CAISDSYTEAFF
TRBV18	TRBJ1-6	CASSPGQGTAPLHF
TRBV7-2	TRBJ2-1	CASSVGLAGGNEQFF
TRBV7-8	TRBJ2-7	CASSPRQTYEQYF
TRBV7-9	TRBJ1-3	CASSYSEISGNTIYF
TRBV5-1	TRBJ1-3	CASSLAGYGNTIYF
TRBV5-1	TRBJ1-4	CASSLALAGGEKLFF
TRBV28	TRBJ1-6	CASSLSTGDSPLHF
TRBV4-3	TRBJ2-7	CASSQDRTSGSPYEQYF
TRBV11-3	TRBJ2-7	CASSSTGLGQYF
TRBV5-1	TRBJ2-7	CASSLQQGSDEQYF